Below, 21 T cell receptor beta chains from the same sample are listed, as sequenced in a study of T cell responses to AZD1222 COVID-19 vaccine. The data were produced by immunoSEQ multiplex PCR, yet TCRdb's version contains in-frame clones alone and is incomplete. The sample gives about 140,000 clones, approximately 89% of which show up once; around 2.7% is in the top ten. Specimen: peripheral blood, collected on day 0 of AZD1222 vaccination. Receptor source: an adult in good health.

The chain employs TRBV7-9 and TRBJ1-2; D remains ambiguous. Between the trimmed V and J ends, which lost 0 bases and 4 bases, there was a span of 6 bases. The length of the CDR3 is 13 residues. Germline CDR1 is SEHNR and CDR2 is FQNEAQ (reference sequence). In nucleotides, the CDR3 is TGTGCCAGCAGCTTAGCGGTGGTCTATGGCTACACCTTC. Amino acids: CASSLAVVYGYTF. Filled out from reference TRBV7-9 and TRBJ1-2, the complete variable domain reads DTGVSQNPRHKITKRGQNVTFRCDPISEHNRLYWYRQTLGQGPEFLTYFQNEAQLEKSRLLSDRFSAERPKGSFSTLEIQRTEQGDSAMYLCASSLAVVYGYTFGSGTRLTVV.

The chain is built from TRBV4-1 and TRBJ2-5; 9 bases are shared with TRBD2. Germline CDR1 and CDR2: MGHRA and YSYEKL. CDR3 size: 16 residues. J lost 5 bases, V lost 0 bases, and 7 bases had no gene match. The DNA for the CDR3 is TGCGCCAGCAGCCAAGAAGGGCGGGGGGGCGGTGAGACCCAGTACTTC. Protein sequence: CASSQEGRGGGETQYF.

Details on this clone: Other nucleotide sequences from this sample produce the same CDR3. The genes are TRBV4-1 and TRBJ2-5; D is ambiguous. This CDR3 is built from 13 residues. The V and J ends lost 6 bases and 2 bases respectively, with 10 bases between them. The germline gives CDR1 MGHRA, CDR2 YSYEKL. The DNA for the CDR3 is TGCGCCAGCAGTCTAGGTCCGCAAGAGACCCAGTACTTC. Translating it yields CASSLGPQETQYF.

The gene calls are TRBV24-1 and TRBJ1-1; D unresolved. The germline CDR1 and CDR2 sequences are KGHDR and SFDVKD. This CDR3 is 13 amino acids long. V lost 5 bases and J 0 bases, leaving 6 bases between the germline ends. In DNA form, the CDR3 reads TGTGCCACCAGTGCGGGCATGAACACTGAAGCTTTCTTT. This gives the protein CATSAGMNTEAFF.

This rearrangement joins TRBV5-1 to TRBJ2-1; a possible D gene is TRBD2 (5 bases). Trimming shortened V by 0 bases and J by 7 bases, and 5 bases separated the two germline ends. The germline CDR1 and CDR2 sequences are SGHRS and YFSETQ. The CDR3 contains 12 residues. CDR3 region: CASSLAGNEQFF. As DNA, the CDR3 is TGCGCCAGCAGCTTGGCGGGGAATGAGCAGTTCTTC.

The rearrangement uses TRBV7-9 and TRBJ2-7; 7 bases are shared with TRBD1. The length of the CDR3 is 15 residues. With 3 bases clipped from V and 0 bases from J, the junction kept 5 bases outside the gene matches. Per germline, CDR1 SEHNR and CDR2 FQNEAQ (reference sequence). The CDR3 DNA reads TGTGCCAGCAGCTTGAGGGACAGTGACTCCTACGAGCAGTACTTC. It encodes CASSLRDSDSYEQYF.

The chain uses TRBV7-6 and TRBJ2-3; unclear D gene. Germline CDR1 SGHVS, CDR2 FNYEAQ. The CDR3 is 11 residues long. V dropped 0 bases and J dropped 6 bases, with 1 base sitting between them. The DNA for the CDR3 is TGTGCCAGCAGCTTAGCTGATACGCAGTATTTT. Protein: CASSLADTQYF.

This sequence joins TRBV19 and TRBJ1-5, with 8 bases matching TRBD1. Per germline, CDR1 LNHDA and CDR2 SQIVND (reference sequence). J gave up 5 bases and V 3 bases, and 6 bases lay outside the gene matches. The CDR3 length is 15 residues. Here the CDR3 DNA reads TGTGCCAGTAGTATCGGGGACAGGATCCATCAGCCCCAGCATTTT. It translates to CASSIGDRIHQPQHF.

The V and J genes are TRBV5-5 and TRBJ1-6; no clear D gene. Germline V gives CDR1 SGHKS, CDR2 YYEKEE (reference sequence). Trimming took off 0 bases at V and 2 bases at J, with 6 bases between the two ends. The CDR3 spans 15 residues. CDR3 region: CASSLVGTYNSPLHF. CDR3 sequence (DNA): TGTGCCAGCAGCTTGGTCGGGACCTATAATTCACCCCTCCACTTT.

The chain joins TRBV20-1 to TRBJ2-5, with D possibly TRBD2 on 5 matching bases. Germline CDR1 is DFQATT and CDR2 is SNEGSKA (reference sequence). This CDR3 has 12 amino acids. V lost 3 bases and J lost 4, with 9 bases in between. This CDR3 is CSASGSRETQYF. As DNA, the CDR3 is TGCAGTGCTAGTGGGAGCCGAGAGACCCAGTACTTC.

The chain recombines TRBV7-9 with TRBJ2-5, with unresolved D. V was pared by 3 bases and J by 6 bases, with 11 bases between. CDR3 length: 13 residues. Germline V gene data show CDR1 as SEHNR and CDR2 as FQNEAQ (reference sequence). CDR3 residues: CASSLYGQKTQYF. CDR3 sequence (DNA): TGTGCCAGCAGCTTGTATGGGCAAAAGACCCAGTACTTC.

This clone ranks as medium-sized. V usage is TRBV21-1 and J usage is TRBJ2-3; the D call in the table, TRBD1, was not verified against the DNA. TRBV21-1 is given as a pseudogene. The CDR3 length is 14 residues. Here the CDR3 reads CARVTGGLINTQYF. CDR3 in DNA: TGTGCCAGAGTGACAGGGGGACTAATTAATACGCAGTATTTT.

This chain connects TRBV11-2 to TRBJ1-5; 8 bases agree with TRBD1. Germline V gene data show CDR1 as SGHAT and CDR2 as FQNNGV. The ends lost 4 bases at V and 6 bases at J; junction bases unmatched: 2. This CDR3 spans 13 amino acids. The CDR3: CASSSGQGQPQHF. DNA for the CDR3: TGTGCCAGCAGCTCCGGACAGGGTCAGCCCCAGCATTTT.

The chain is built from TRBV20-1 and TRBJ2-7; TRBD2 aligns across 7 bases. CDR1 and CDR2 (germline): DFQATT, SNEGSKA (reference sequence). Trimming took 3 bases from V and 6 from J; bases not matched to a gene: 5. This CDR3 is built from 12 residues. In DNA, the CDR3 is TGCAGTGCTAGTCGACTAGCCGGCGAGCAGTACTTC. It codes for CSASRLAGEQYF.

This chain uses TRBV27 with TRBJ1-1; D ambiguous. This CDR3 region has 13 residues. Germline values: CDR1 MNHEY, CDR2 SMNVEV (reference sequence). V was shortened by 6 bases and J by 0 bases, with 8 bases between the two germline ends. The CDR3, as DNA: TGTGCCAGCAGGTTTTTGATGAACACTGAAGCTTTCTTT. This codes for CASRFLMNTEAFF.

The rearrangement joins TRBV4-1 to TRBJ1-2; TRBD1 agrees at 7 bases. This CDR3 region has 16 residues. V shed 6 bases, J shed 4 bases, and the junction held 14 bases outside the gene matches. Germline values: CDR1 MGHRA, CDR2 YSYEKL. CDR3 nucleotides: TGCGCCAGCAGACCCATAACAGGGGTCAAGGCCTATGGCTACACCTTC. It translates to CASRPITGVKAYGYTF.

This rearrangement joins TRBV19 to TRBJ2-5, with 7 bases fitting TRBD1. V dropped 3 bases and J dropped 4; count of bases not matched to a gene: 5. The CDR3 extends over 14 amino acids. Germline assignment: CDR1 LNHDA and CDR2 SQIVND (reference sequence). DNA for the CDR3: TGTGCCAGTAGTATCCCGGGACAGCCAGAGACCCAGTACTTC. It encodes CASSIPGQPETQYF.

In DNA form, the CDR3 reads TGTGCCAGCTCACCGACGATTAACAATGAGCAGTTCTTC. Protein: CASSPTINNEQFF. The V gene is TRBV18, the J gene TRBJ2-1; D call uncertain. Trimming removed 3 bases from V and 5 bases from J, with 8 bases in between. CDR1 and CDR2 from the germline V gene are KGHSH and LQKENI. The CDR3 is 13 amino acids.

CDR3: CASGEWQGGETQYF. The CDR3 coding sequence is TGTGCCAGCGGAGAGTGGCAGGGAGGAGAGACCCAGTACTTC. The chain carries TRBV11-1 and TRBJ2-5; tentative D call: TRBD2 (6 bases). The germline V and J ends were trimmed by 8 bases and 4 bases, with 17 bases remaining between them. The V gene's germline CDR1 is SGHAT and CDR2 FQDESV (reference sequence). The CDR3 runs 14 residues.

The chain employs TRBV11-2 and TRBJ1-2; possible D gene TRBD1, 5 bases. Between the trimmed V and J ends, which lost 4 bases and 2 bases, there was a span of 14 bases. The CDR3 consists of 15 residues. Germline V gives CDR1 SGHAT, CDR2 FQNNGV. Here the CDR3 DNA reads TGTGCCAGCAGCTCATATAAGGGACGGAACTATGGCTACACCTTC. Translated: CASSSYKGRNYGYTF.

The V gene is TRBV24-1, the J gene TRBJ1-1; no definite D call. The CDR3 has 13 amino acids. Germline CDR1 is KGHDR and CDR2 is SFDVKD. Deletions cut 6 bases from V and 4 bases from J, with 11 bases between. The CDR3 protein is CATSREGGTEAFF. The CDR3 coding sequence is TGTGCCACCAGTCGGGAGGGTGGCACTGAAGCTTTCTTT.